The rows below give T cell receptor beta chains drawn from one sample of a study of STAT3 mutations in large granular lymphocyte leukemia. Sequencing was performed with immunoSEQ multiplex PCR; in TCRdb, only in-frame clones are kept and a portion is missing. The sample includes approximately 1,500 clones, 45% to 65% of them seen just once. The sample consisted of peripheral blood mononuclear cells. These receptor sequences come from a man aged 60-69 years with T-cell large granular lymphocyte leukemia. Some clones in this sample may be carry-over from other donors' samples. CDR3s include the opening cysteine and the closing phenylalanine or tryptophan. The D gene is left open where the match is weak. Rows give clone size only sometimes, using once, few, many, or a class for an expanded clone.

d_call clone_size j_call v_call cdr3_nt cdr3_aa
NA few TRBJ2-7 TRBV7-9 TGTGCCAGCAAATCGGGGAGCTACGAGCAGTACTTC CASKSGSYEQYF
NA few TRBJ1-2 TRBV18 TGTGCCAGCGCAAGGGATATTTCGCTAGATGGCTACACCTTC CASARDISLDGYTF
NA NA TRBJ2-7 TRBV6-5 TGTGCCAGCAGTTACTCGAGGGCGGGGAAGGGCGAGCAGTACTTC CASSYSRAGKGEQYF
NA NA TRBJ2-7 TRBV5-6 TGTGCCAGCAGCTTGGAGTGGGGCGGCGAGCAGTACTTC CASSLEWGGEQYF
TRBD1 NA TRBJ1-5 TRBV18 TGTGCCAGCTCACCGATTCGTACAGGGGTTAGTCAGCCCCAGCATTTT CASSPIRTGVSQPQHF
NA few TRBJ2-7 TRBV5-4 TGTGCCAGCAGCTTGGCCGGAGGGGAGGCCTACGAGCAGTACTTC CASSLAGGEAYEQYF
TRBD1 large TRBJ2-2 TRBV19 TGTGCCTCTCAGACGGGGGACAGGGAAAACGGGGAGCTGTTTTTT CASQTGDRENGELFF
NA NA TRBJ2-7 TRBV19 TGTGCCAGTAAAAACACTCAGGGGAGCGAGCAGTACTTC CASKNTQGSEQYF
NA NA TRBJ2-1 TRBV5-1 TGCGCCAGCAGCTTGGAGGGCCCCACGCGGGCTGAGCAGTTCTTC CASSLEGPTRAEQFF
TRBD1 NA TRBJ2-6 TRBV7-2 TGTGCCAGCAGCCCAGGGACAGGGAACTCTGGGGCCAACGTCCTGACTTTC CASSPGTGNSGANVLTF
NA NA TRBJ2-7 TRBV27 TGTGCCAGCAGTTACGATGGTAGCGGCCTATACGAGCAGTACTTC CASSYDGSGLYEQYF
TRBD1 NA TRBJ1-1 TRBV18 TGTGCCAGCTCACCTGTAGGGGGCGGCACTGAAGCTTTCTTT CASSPVGGGTEAFF
NA NA TRBJ2-7 TRBV18 TGTGCCAGCTCACCACTACAGGGAAAGACCTACGAGCAGTACTTC CASSPLQGKTYEQYF
TRBD2 NA TRBJ2-1 TRBV30 TGTGCCTGGAGTGTTTTCGCGGGAGCCCACTACAATGAGCAGTTCTTC CAWSVFAGAHYNEQFF
TRBD1 few TRBJ2-7 TRBV10-3 TGTGCCATCATGGGACAGCCTTACTACGAGCAGTACTTC CAIMGQPYYEQYF
TRBD2 NA TRBJ2-5 TRBV18 TGTGCCAGCTCACCCGGACTAGGGGAAGAGACCCAGTACTTC CASSPGLGEETQYF
TRBD2 few TRBJ2-7 TRBV5-1 TGCGCCAGCTCCCCTTGGAGGACCAGCGGGAGCTACGAGCAGTACTTC CASSPWRTSGSYEQYF
NA NA TRBJ2-7 TRBV5-4 TGTGCCAGCAGCTCCGGGACGGTCTCCTACGAGCAGTACTTC CASSSGTVSYEQYF
TRBD1 NA TRBJ2-5 TRBV9 TGTGCCAGCAGCTTAGAACAGGGGGCTTGGGAGACCCAGTACTTC CASSLEQGAWETQYF
NA few TRBJ1-2 TRBV6-7 TGTGCCAGCAAACGGCCGGGCAGGGAGGATGAAGGCTACACCTTC CASKRPGREDEGYTF
TRBD1 NA TRBJ2-7 TRBV5-1 TGCGCCAGTTCACAAGGGACAGTCTCCTACGAGCAGTACTTC CASSQGTVSYEQYF
NA NA TRBJ1-2 TRBV7-2 TGTGCCAGCAGCCTCCGGACAGACTCGCGCGGCTACACCTTC CASSLRTDSRGYTF
TRBD2 NA TRBJ2-5 TRBV9 TGTGCCAGCAGCGTGCAATCCGGGACTAGCGTCATGGCCCAGTACTTC CASSVQSGTSVMAQYF
TRBD2 large TRBJ2-7 TRBV29-1 TGCAGCGTCGATAGCGGGAGGGCCCTGTTGGGCGAGCAGTACTTC CSVDSGRALLGEQYF
TRBD2 NA TRBJ2-1 TRBV11-2 TGTGCCAGCAGCAAGGGACTAGCGCTGTACAATGAGCAGTTCTTC CASSKGLALYNEQFF
NA NA TRBJ1-4 TRBV6-6 TGTGCCAGCAGCTCGGGTGGGGGGGATGAAAAACTGTTTTTT CASSSGGGDEKLFF
NA few TRBJ1-2 TRBV7-9 TGTGCCAGCAGCTGGGGGGCCTCAGGAGGCTACACCTTC CASSWGASGGYTF
NA NA TRBJ1-5 TRBV7-6 TGTGCCAGCTCAGGCGGAGGCCATCAGCCCCAGCATTTT CASSGGGHQPQHF
NA NA TRBJ1-2 TRBV2 TGTGCCAGCAGTGTGGGGGGGGCAAACCTTTGGCGTAACTATGGCTACACCTTC CASSVGGANLWRNYGYTF
NA NA TRBJ2-7 TRBV20-1 TGCAGTGCTAGCGGGCCAGAGCAGTACTTC CSASGPEQYF
TRBD2 once TRBJ2-7 TRBV5-1 TGCGCCAGCAGCTTGGAAACTAGCGGGACCGACGAGCAGTACTTC CASSLETSGTDEQYF
NA NA TRBJ2-7 TRBV28 TGTGCCAGCACCATCGCGGGCAGGGTGGCCTACGAGCAGTACTTC CASTIAGRVAYEQYF
NA NA TRBJ1-1 TRBV5-1 TGCGCCAGCAGCGCGGACAGTCAGAACACTGAAGCTTTCTTT CASSADSQNTEAFF
TRBD1 large TRBJ2-7 TRBV11-2 TGTGCCAGCAGCCCTTGGGACAGGCAATCCGAGCAGTACTTC CASSPWDRQSEQYF
NA NA TRBJ1-2 TRBV5-1 TGCGCCAGCAGCTTGGGTCAGGTAGATGGCTACACCTTC CASSLGQVDGYTF
NA NA TRBJ2-7 TRBV12-5 TGTGCTAGTGGTTTGGATACCTTCAGGGCGCTCCCCGAGCAGTACTTC CASGLDTFRALPEQYF
NA large TRBJ2-3 TRBV4-3 TGCGCCAGCAGCCAAGGTTTTATAGCCGGCACAGATACGCAGTATTTT CASSQGFIAGTDTQYF
TRBD1 few TRBJ1-2 TRBV19 TGTGCCAGCGGACAGGGGGACTATGGCTACACCTTC CASGQGDYGYTF
NA NA TRBJ2-7 TRBV7-2 TGTGCCAGCAGCTTAGTGCTTATCTCCTACGAGCAGTACTTC CASSLVLISYEQYF
NA hyperexpanded TRBJ1-5 TRBV27 TGTGCCAGCAGTTGGGGGGCGGAGGGTCAGCCCCAGCATTTT CASSWGAEGQPQHF
NA once TRBJ2-7 TRBV4-1 TGCGCCAGCAGCCAAGATCGTCTAGCGCGTACCTACGAGCAGTACTTC CASSQDRLARTYEQYF
TRBD1 NA TRBJ2-7 TRBV29-1 TGCAGCGTTGACGGACAGGGGGCTCGAGAGCAGTACTTC CSVDGQGAREQYF
TRBD1 once TRBJ1-2 TRBV5-4 TGTACCAGCAGCTTGGCCGCAGGGGGAGGCTATGGCTACACCTTC CTSSLAAGGGYGYTF
TRBD1 few TRBJ1-2 TRBV7-8 TGTGCCAGCAGCTTACTTTCCGGGACAGGGGACCCTGGCTACACCTTC CASSLLSGTGDPGYTF
NA NA TRBJ2-7 TRBV6-5 TGTGCCAGCAGTTATCGGAGACAGAACTACGAGCAGTACTTC CASSYRRQNYEQYF
NA NA TRBJ2-5 TRBV29-1 TGCAGCGTTGATGGCACCCGGACCAACGATGGGGTGACCCAGTACTTC CSVDGTRTNDGVTQYF
NA NA TRBJ1-1 TRBV30 TGTGCCTGGAGTGTTGGGGGGGCAAGGACTGAAGCTTTCTTT CAWSVGGARTEAFF
NA few TRBJ2-7 TRBV4-3 TGCGCCAGCAGCCTGATGACTAGTACTTACGAGCAGTACTTC CASSLMTSTYEQYF
NA NA TRBJ2-7 TRBV13 TGTGCCAGCAGCGCAGGACTCACCTACGAGCAGTACTTC CASSAGLTYEQYF
TRBD2 NA TRBJ2-7 TRBV19 TGTGCCAGTAGTATCCTAGCGGAGACCCTCTACGAGCAGTACTTC CASSILAETLYEQYF
TRBD1 hyperexpanded TRBJ1-2 TRBV7-9 TGTGCCAGCAGCTTACTTTCCGGGACAGGGGACCCTGGCTACACCTTC CASSLLSGTGDPGYTF
TRBD1 NA TRBJ2-3 TRBV29-1 TGCAGCGTTGGATGGCAGGGGGCGGGATACGCGCAGTATTTT CSVGWQGAGYAQYF
NA once TRBJ1-5 TRBV6-6 TGTGCCAGCAGTTTGCGTCCGTATAGCAATCAGCCCCAGCATTTT CASSLRPYSNQPQHF
TRBD1 few TRBJ1-2 TRBV6-5 TGTGCCAGCAGTTACGGCTGGCAGGGGGCGATTGGTGGCTACACCTTC CASSYGWQGAIGGYTF
NA once TRBJ1-2 TRBV29-1 TGCAGCGTTGACGGTAACTATGGCTACACCTTC CSVDGNYGYTF
NA NA TRBJ1-2 TRBV25-1 TGTGCCAGCAGTGAACGGTCAGGGCCGTCGGATGGCTACACCTTC CASSERSGPSDGYTF
TRBD1 few TRBJ1-2 TRBV28 TGTGCCAGCAGTGCGACAGGGGAGGGAAACTATGGCTACACCTTC CASSATGEGNYGYTF
TRBD1 NA TRBJ2-7 TRBV28 TGTGCCAGCAGTTTTGACAGGGTCTCCTACGAGCAGTACTTC CASSFDRVSYEQYF
NA NA TRBJ1-5 TRBV5-1 TGCGCCAGCAGCTTGGGAGGGAGTAGCAATCAGCCCCAGCATTTT CASSLGGSSNQPQHF
NA NA TRBJ2-5 TRBV7-9 TGTGCCAGCGCACACGGACCCCAAGAGACCCAGTACTTC CASAHGPQETQYF